The rows below give T cell receptor beta chains drawn from one sample of a study of T cell responses to AZD1222 COVID-19 vaccine. TCRdb's copy holds only in-frame clones and misses some; the assay was immunoSEQ multiplex PCR. The sample lists around 100,000 clones, roughly 84% occurring once. The sample in question was peripheral blood, obtained on day 0 of AZD1222 vaccination. These receptors were collected from an adult in good health. CDR3s include the opening cysteine and the closing phenylalanine or tryptophan. A D gene is named only where the DNA matches it firmly. Some rows mark clone size as missing; the rest say once, few, many or name a class of expanded clone.

>TRBJ1-2|TRBV4-3|-|-
CASSQARWGVGYTF
TGCGCCAGCAGCCAAGCCCGGTGGGGGGTAGGCTACACCTTC
>TRBJ1-4|TRBV9|-|TRBD1
CASSGGQAGNEKLFF
TGTGCCAGCAGCGGGGGACAGGCGGGTAATGAAAAACTGTTTTTT
>TRBJ1-1|TRBV19|-|-
CASTANTEAFF
TGTGCCAGTACCGCGAACACTGAAGCTTTCTTT
>TRBJ1-2|TRBV3-1/TRBV3-2|few|-
CASSTFGSDYGYTF
TGTGCCAGCAGCACTTTTGGATCCGACTATGGCTACACCTTC
>TRBJ2-1|TRBV9|-|-
CASSVDRQPYNEQFF
TGTGCCAGCAGCGTAGATAGACAACCCTACAATGAGCAGTTCTTC
>TRBJ2-7|TRBV11-2|-|TRBD2
CASSQGGSSYEQYF
TGTGCCAGCAGCCAGGGAGGGAGCTCCTACGAGCAGTACTTC
>TRBJ2-2|TRBV27|once|-
CASSLIPGELFF
TGTGCCAGCAGTTTAATTCCCGGGGAGCTGTTTTTT
>TRBJ1-5|TRBV7-2|-|TRBD1
CASSLGQGARQPQHF
TGTGCCAGCAGCTTGGGTCAGGGGGCCAGGCAGCCCCAGCATTTT
>TRBJ1-2|TRBV3-1/TRBV3-2|-|TRBD1
CASSVSHRGRFNYGYTF
TGTGCCAGCAGCGTCAGCCACAGGGGGCGCTTTAACTATGGCTACACCTTC
>TRBJ1-2|TRBV7-9|-|TRBD1
CASSSRDRGNGYTF
TGTGCCAGCTCCTCCCGGGACAGGGGTAACGGCTACACCTTC
>TRBJ1-6|TRBV10-3|-|-
CATQGVGAPLHF
TGTGCCACTCAGGGAGTAGGGGCACCCCTCCACTTT
>TRBJ2-7|TRBV18|-|TRBD2
CASSLPGLAAYEQYF
TGTGCCAGCTCACTCCCGGGACTAGCGGCCTACGAGCAGTACTTC
>TRBJ1-4|TRBV6-2/TRBV6-3|once|-
CASSPLAGTNEKLFF
TGTGCCAGCAGTCCACTGGCAGGGACTAATGAAAAACTGTTTTTT
>TRBJ1-5|TRBV6-5|-|TRBD1
CASILGQVNQPQHF
TGTGCCAGCATTCTTGGACAGGTTAATCAGCCCCAGCATTTT
>TRBJ2-1|TRBV7-2|-|-
CASSPSPAANEQFF
TGTGCCAGCAGCCCGAGTCCGGCAGCGAATGAGCAGTTCTTC
>TRBJ2-3|TRBV9|-|TRBD2
CASSVSAGGFTDTQYF
TGTGCCAGCAGCGTATCGGCGGGGGGTTTCACAGATACGCAGTATTTT
>TRBJ1-6|TRBV6-4|-|-
CASPPGAQFYNSPLHF
TGTGCCAGCCCTCCAGGGGCCCAATTCTATAATTCACCCCTCCACTTT
>TRBJ1-5|TRBV28|-|TRBD1
CASSTFGTGSIEPQHF
TGTGCCAGCAGTACGTTTGGGACAGGGAGCATTGAGCCCCAGCATTTT
>TRBJ1-5|TRBV7-4|-|-
CASSSPATRGQPQHF
TGTGCCAGCAGCTCACCGGCTACCCGGGGGCAGCCCCAGCATTTT
>TRBJ2-6|TRBV6-1|-|-
CASSDKSSGANVLTF
TGTGCCAGCAGTGATAAGAGCTCTGGGGCCAACGTCCTGACTTTC
>TRBJ2-5|TRBV19|-|-
CASSIGQREETQYF
TGTGCCAGTAGTATAGGGCAGAGAGAAGAGACCCAGTACTTC
>TRBJ1-6|TRBV15|-|TRBD1
CATGRGRGNSPLHF
TGTGCCACCGGTAGGGGGCGCGGAAATTCACCCCTCCACTTT
>TRBJ1-5|TRBV7-8|few|-
CASSPRGINQPQHF
TGTGCCAGCAGCCCTAGAGGGATCAATCAGCCCCAGCATTTT
>TRBJ2-5|TRBV15|-|-
CATSSQRISGETQYF
TGTGCCACCAGCAGTCAAAGGATCTCGGGGGAGACCCAGTACTTC
>TRBJ1-1|TRBV4-2|-|-
CASSQGTGARTEAFF
TGTGCCAGCAGCCAAGGTACGGGGGCGAGAACTGAAGCTTTCTTT
>TRBJ1-5|TRBV7-9|-|-
CASSWGSNQPQHF
TGTGCCAGCAGCTGGGGGTCCAATCAGCCCCAGCATTTT
>TRBJ2-7|TRBV5-1|-|-
CASSFLQGYEQYF
TGCGCCAGCAGCTTCTTACAGGGTTACGAGCAGTACTTC
>TRBJ2-2|TRBV7-2|-|-
CASSSRPSTGELFF
TGTGCCAGCAGCTCTCGACCCTCCACCGGGGAGCTGTTTTTT